The sample holds a few counts of the clone carrying this T cell receptor (beta chain). The antigen remains undetermined. Unique molecular identifiers were present in the TCR beta cDNA libraries. TCRdb reprocessed the PCR reads with MiXCR, giving one entry per CDR3 protein. Of 600,000 to 700,000 distinct CDR3 sequences listed, about 60% were seen once; the top ten hold approximately 10%. This CDR3 spans 15 amino acids. Between the trimmed V and J ends, which lost 5 bases and 0 bases, there was a span of 12 bases. CDR1 is SEHNR, CDR2 FQNEAQ, per germline (reference sequence). The data are from a study of post-analysis software for immune sequencing data. Study results and caveats: Roughly five TRBV segments occurring more often in patients than controls included TRBV5-6, TRBV5-1 and TRBV20-1.

The rearrangement uses TRBV7-9 and TRBJ2-3; tentatively, D is TRBD1 (5 bases). The TCR originated in a girl aged 2 to 10 with multiple sclerosis. Material for sequencing was blood. In DNA, the CDR3 is TGTGCCAGCAGCGATTTAAGACAGAGCACAGATACGCAGTATTTT. The encoded protein is CASSDLRQSTDTQYF.